This passage covers 17 T cell receptor beta chains from one sample sequenced in a study of human T cells and chemical hapten exposure. Time point defined: patch test 2, 6 weeks after DPC sensitization. As for treatment: therapeutic diphenylcyclopropenone sensitization with weekly scalp DPC. Unfractionated whole blood yielded total RNA. One entry per CDR3 protein, called by TCRdb with MiXCR from the RACE reads. Of tens of thousands of distinct CDR3 sequences listed, 9.5% to 10% are singletons. The source was whole blood, collected in connection with sensitization to the hapten diphenylcyclopropenone (DPC). Receptor source: a woman aged 25 to 39 with alopecia areata. Some clones in this sample may be carry-over from other donors' samples.

This sequence joins TRBV20-1 and TRBJ2-2; 9 positions agree with TRBD1. The germline V gene encodes CDR1 DFQATT and CDR2 SNEGSKA (reference sequence). The CDR3 totals 17 residues. J lost 6 bases, V lost 1 base, and 12 bases had no gene match. DNA for the CDR3: TGCAGTGCTAGAGGGGCGGGACAGGGTCGCTCGGCCGGGGAGCTGTTTTTT. Amino acid sequence: CSARGAGQGRSAGELFF.

The chain has TRBV20-1 and TRBJ1-1; weak D call: TRBD1 (5 bases). V was clipped by 1 base and J by 4 bases, with 16 bases between them. Germline V gene data show CDR1 as DFQATT and CDR2 as SNEGSKA (reference sequence). CDR3 size: 15 residues. CDR3 region: CSARGAGQRITEAFF. DNA of the CDR3: TGCAGTGCTAGAGGCGCAGGGCAGCGGATCACTGAAGCTTTCTTT.

This clonotype was recorded a few times. This chain connects TRBV6-2 or TRBV6-3 to TRBJ1-2; D is unclear. In germline, CDR1 is MNHEY, CDR2 SVGEGT. V lost 6 bases and J lost 1, with 9 bases in between. The CDR3 sequence is 13 residues long. The CDR3 loop reads CASSYGDNYGYTF. In DNA form, the CDR3 reads TGTGCCAGCAGCTACGGGGATAACTATGGCTACACCTTC.

This clonotype was counted at least ten times. The chain uses TRBV6-1 and TRBJ1-5; 7 nucleotides agree with TRBD1. CDR1 is MNHNS, CDR2 SASEGT, per germline. Trimming at V came to 3 bases and at J to 6 bases, leaving 2 bases not matched to a gene. The CDR3 is 13 amino acids. The CDR3 DNA is TGTGCCAGCAGTGAGCACAGGGGTCAGCCCCAGCATTTT. This translates into CASSEHRGQPQHF.

This clonotype has a handful of counts. The rearrangement uses TRBV20-1 and TRBJ1-3; 9 bases map to TRBD1. The CDR3 spans 14 residues. The junction had 4 bases not matched to a gene; V was cut back by 6 bases and J by 1 base. Germline CDR1 is DFQATT and CDR2 is SNEGSKA (reference sequence). The CDR3 region has the DNA TGCAGTGCGACACAGGGGGCATCTGGAAACACCATATATTTT. It codes for CSATQGASGNTIYF.

The chain couples TRBV28 to TRBJ1-3, with unresolved D. CDR3 size: 15 residues. V was cut by 6 bases and J by 6 bases, with 18 bases left in between. The germline V gene has CDR1 MDHEN and CDR2 SYDVKM. The CDR3 loop is CASRPFITLENTIYF. The CDR3 coding sequence is TGTGCCAGCAGACCCTTTATTACTCTGGAAAACACCATATATTTT.

The chain is built from TRBV7-6 and TRBJ2-3; 12 bases line up with TRBD2. The V gene end was trimmed by 5 bases and the J gene end by 0 bases; junction bases not matched to a gene: 15. The CDR3 runs to 20 residues. CDR1 and CDR2 from the germline V gene are SGHVS and FNYEAQ. The CDR3 DNA is TGTGCCAGCAGCCCGCAACTAGCGGGGGGACCACTATCGAGCACAGATACGCAGTATTTT. Residues: CASSPQLAGGPLSSTDTQYF. Supplemented by reference TRBV7-6 and TRBJ2-3, the full variable domain reads GAGVSQSPRYKVTKRGQDVALRCDPISGHVSLYWYRQALGQGPEFLTYFNYEAQQDKSGLPNDRFSAERPEGSISTLTIQRTEQRDSAMYRCASSPQLAGGPLSSTDTQYFGPGTRLTVL.

The chain couples TRBV28 to TRBJ1-1; 9 nucleotides agree with TRBD1. After removal of 4 bases from V and 5 bases from J, the junction contained 8 bases not matched to a gene. CDR1 is MDHEN, CDR2 SYDVKM, per germline. The CDR3 runs to 15 residues. CDR3 amino acids: CASSSSGTGLTEAFF. CDR3 sequence (DNA): TGTGCCAGCAGTTCTTCCGGGACAGGGTTAACTGAAGCTTTCTTT.

This clonotype was recorded many times. The CDR3 DNA reads as TGTGCCAGCAGTTCCCCCAGCTCCTACAATGAGCAGTTCTTC. The encoded protein is CASSSPSSYNEQFF. The J gene is TRBJ2-1, the V gene TRBV28; D gene ambiguous. CDR3 size: 14 residues. CDR1 is MDHEN, CDR2 SYDVKM, per germline. The ends were cut back, 4 bases at V and 0 bases at J, with 7 bases in the middle.

The sample holds one count of this clonotype. The V and J genes are TRBV28 and TRBJ1-1; D might be TRBD1 (6 bases). Germline CDR1 is MDHEN and CDR2 is SYDVKM. Deletions cut 5 bases from V and 3 bases from J, with 16 bases between. CDR3 length equals 15 residues. CDR3 bases: TGTGCCAGCAGTGTCCCACAGGGTTTGGACACTGAAGCTTTCTTT. This translates into CASSVPQGLDTEAFF.

In this sample, this clonotype turned up a few times. The CDR3 sequence: CASSHGQGDQYEQYF. In nucleotides, the CDR3 is TGTGCCAGCAGCCATGGACAGGGGGATCAGTACGAGCAGTACTTC. The gene calls are TRBV5-5 and TRBJ2-7, with 10 bases identical to TRBD1. The trim removed 4 bases at V and 4 bases at J, leaving 8 bases unmatched. Germline loops: CDR1 SGHKS, CDR2 YYEKEE (reference sequence). This CDR3 has 15 residues.

This clonotype was found many times. The chain recombines TRBV28 with TRBJ1-1, with 10 nucleotides matching TRBD1. Germline CDR1 and CDR2: MDHEN and SYDVKM. Losses at the gene ends were 4 bases for V and 2 bases for J; bases not matched to a gene: 7. This CDR3 comprises 16 residues. In DNA, the CDR3 is TGTGCCAGCAGTTCGGGGGACAGGGGAACCAACACTGAAGCTTTCTTT. The encoded protein is CASSSGDRGTNTEAFF.

This clonotype has at least ten counts. V is TRBV3-1 and J is TRBJ1-6, with D possibly being TRBD1 (6 bases). V lost 4 bases, J lost 3 bases, and 16 bases lay in between. CDR3 length: 17 residues. The germline gives CDR1 LGHDT, CDR2 YNNKEL (reference sequence). The CDR3: CASSPSGVVLYNSPLHF. The CDR3 bases are TGTGCCAGCAGCCCATCAGGGGTGGTACTCTATAATTCACCCCTCCACTTT.

This clonotype was picked up many times. The chain uses TRBV28 and TRBJ2-2, with TRBD2 as a possible D gene (6 bases). This CDR3 region has 13 residues. With 7 bases removed from V and 7 bases from J, the gap between germline ends came to 13 bases. Germline V gene data show CDR1 as MDHEN and CDR2 as SYDVKM. DNA for the CDR3: TGTGCCAGCACGGGAGTGTGGGGCGGGGAGCTGTTTTTT. It codes for CASTGVWGGELFF.

This clonotype was observed a few times. The V gene is TRBV11-2, the J gene TRBJ2-7, with D possibly TRBD2 on 7 matching bases. From germline, CDR1 is SGHAT and CDR2 FQNNGV. The CDR3 spans 14 residues. The V end lost 1 base, the J end lost 5 bases, and 12 bases lay between the germline ends. CDR3 loop: CASSLGRGLDEQYF. The CDR3 DNA is TGTGCCAGCAGCTTAGGGCGGGGGCTCGACGAGCAGTACTTC.

The sample holds many counts of this clonotype. V and J are TRBV27 and TRBJ1-2; no reliable D call. The CDR3 has 13 residues. CDR1 MNHEY and CDR2 SMNVEV come from the germline V gene (reference sequence). V shed 0 bases and J shed 0 bases, with 2 bases lying between them. This CDR3 reads CASSLSPNYGYTF. Here the CDR3 DNA reads TGTGCCAGCAGTTTATCTCCTAACTATGGCTACACCTTC.

The gene calls are TRBV7-9 and TRBJ2-7; TRBD1 matches 8 bases. Germline assignment: CDR1 SEHNR and CDR2 FQNEAQ (reference sequence). The CDR3 contains 15 residues. Losses at the gene ends were 5 bases for V and 6 bases for J; bases not matched to a gene: 12. CDR3 loop: CASSPQDRVFGEQYF. In nucleotides, the CDR3 is TGTGCCAGCAGCCCGCAGGACAGGGTTTTTGGCGAGCAGTACTTC.